Listed below are T cell receptor beta chains from one sample, sequenced in a study of cytomegalovirus exposure and HLA in healthy donors. Here immunoSEQ multiplex PCR was the method, and the copy in TCRdb shows in-frame clones only, minus some. The sample includes some 150,000 clones, around 80% of them seen just once. Sequencing input: PBMCs. The receptors stem from a man aged 40-49 years in good health and CMV-seronegative. Both conserved end residues are part of each CDR3. The D gene is left open where the match is weak. The size entry is marked missing in some rows and otherwise reads once, few, many or a size class.

V gene	J gene	D gene	clone size	CDR3 DNA	CDR3 protein
TRBV11-3	TRBJ1-4	-	-	TGTGCCAGCAGACAGGAGATAGTAGCTGAAAAACTGTTTTTT	CASRQEIVAEKLFF
TRBV5-4	TRBJ1-3	TRBD1	-	TGTGCCAGCAGCTTGCCCGGGACAGGGTCCGGAAACACCATATATTTT	CASSLPGTGSGNTIYF
TRBV4-2	TRBJ1-6	-	-	TGTGCCAGCAGCCGGAATTCGGGAGGGAGGGATTCACCCCTCCACTTT	CASSRNSGGRDSPLHF
TRBV7-2	TRBJ1-3	-	-	TGTGCCAGCACTCCACGTCAGGCGCTGCGAAACACCATATATTTT	CASTPRQALRNTIYF
TRBV28	TRBJ1-3	-	-	TGTGCCTCTCGCCGACCCACAGGGTACTCTGGAAACACCATATATTTT	CASRRPTGYSGNTIYF
TRBV10-2	TRBJ1-5	-	-	TGCGCCAGCAGTGAGGGGCGTGGGAATCAGCCCCAGCATTTT	CASSEGRGNQPQHF
TRBV4-3	TRBJ1-1	-	few	TGCGCCAGCAGCCACGACACAGGAAACACTGAAGCTTTCTTT	CASSHDTGNTEAFF
TRBV28	TRBJ2-3	TRBD2	-	TGTGCCAGCAGTCCGGGAGGGAATACGCAGTATTTT	CASSPGGNTQYF
TRBV4-1	TRBJ2-1	TRBD2	once	TGCGCCAGCAGCCCAGTCCCTAGCGGCACTTACAATGAGCAGTTCTTC	CASSPVPSGTYNEQFF
TRBV18	TRBJ1-2	-	-	TGTGCCAGCTCACCGCGGGGGGACCCAAACTATGGCTACACCTTC	CASSPRGDPNYGYTF
TRBV7-9	TRBJ1-2	TRBD1	-	TGTGCCAGCAGCCGGGACAGGGCGGGCTATGGCTACACCTTC	CASSRDRAGYGYTF
TRBV7-3	TRBJ2-6	-	once	TGTGCCAGCAGCCTAAAGGGGAACTTTGGGGCCAACGTCCTGACTTTC	CASSLKGNFGANVLTF
TRBV27	TRBJ1-2	-	-	TGTGCCAGCAGTTTAGGGGGCGCAACCTATGGCTACACCTTC	CASSLGGATYGYTF
TRBV5-4	TRBJ2-7	TRBD2	-	TGTGCCAGCAGCCGGGGACTAGCGGGGGTGAGCTCCTACGAGCAGTACTTC	CASSRGLAGVSSYEQYF
TRBV4-3	TRBJ1-4	-	few	TGCGCCAGCAGCCAAGTTCTCGGTGAAAAACTGTTTTTT	CASSQVLGEKLFF
TRBV29-1	TRBJ1-1	-	few	TGCAGCTTGGAGCTATTGACTGAAGCTTTCTTT	CSLELLTEAFF
TRBV7-9	TRBJ1-3	-	-	TGTGCCAGCAGCTTGGGAGGGGATGGAAACACCATATATTTT	CASSLGGDGNTIYF
TRBV9	TRBJ1-5	-	-	TGTGCCAGCAGCGTGACTGACGGAAACAATCAGCCCCAGCATTTT	CASSVTDGNNQPQHF
TRBV6-5	TRBJ1-6	-	-	TGTGCCCGCAGTTACTCCGGGGTTCAGGCCCTCCACTTT	CARSYSGVQALHF
TRBV7-9	TRBJ2-3	TRBD1	-	TGTGCCAGCAGCTTGCCCCCGGGGACAGGGGGGGTTCTCACAGATACGCAGTATTTT	CASSLPPGTGGVLTDTQYF
TRBV2	TRBJ1-1	-	-	TGTGCCAGCAGTGAATCAGGGATCACTGAAGCTTTCTTT	CASSESGITEAFF
TRBV4-3	TRBJ1-1	-	once	TGCGCCAGCAGCCAAGATCGGAGGGGCACTGAAGCTTTCTTT	CASSQDRRGTEAFF